The 3 T cell receptor beta chains given below trace back to one sample, sequenced in a study of blood T cell repertoires in COVID-19. Clones were sequenced by immunoSEQ multiplex PCR, and TCRdb holds only the in-frame ones, with some missing. The sample carries about 320,000 clones, roughly nine tenths recorded once. Sequencing was performed on PBMCs or T cells enriched from blood (not recorded which). The receptor source for this set is a man in his 60s who had recovered from COVID-19.

This chain joins TRBV6-4 and TRBJ1-6, with TRBD1 identical over 7 bases. With 5 bases clipped from V and 0 bases from J, the junction kept 10 bases outside the gene matches. The CDR3 contains 18 residues. Germline loops: CDR1 MRHNA, CDR2 SNTAGT. CDR3 sequence reads: CASSFHVPGGSYNSPLHF. For the CDR3, the DNA is TGTGCCAGCAGTTTCCATGTTCCAGGGGGCTCCTATAATTCACCCCTCCACTTT.

This clone appeared a single time. J is TRBJ1-1 and V is TRBV10-3; 10 bases line up with TRBD1. Trimming took 0 bases from V and 0 from J; bases not matched to a gene: 4. Per germline, CDR1 ENHRY and CDR2 SYGVKD. The CDR3 sequence is 17 residues long. CDR3 residues: CAISESRTGGLNTEAFF. CDR3 DNA: TGTGCCATCAGTGAGTCGAGGACAGGGGGGTTGAACACTGAAGCTTTCTTT.

The chain joins TRBV3-1 (or the pseudogene TRBV3-2) to TRBJ1-5, with 7 bases identical to TRBD1. The CDR3 has 16 residues. The V gene's germline CDR1 is LGHDT and CDR2 YNNKEL (reference sequence). Trimming removed 4 bases from V and 4 bases from J; junction bases left unmatched: 10. The CDR3 spells CASSPTGLATNQPQHF. DNA of the CDR3: TGTGCCAGCAGCCCGACAGGGCTGGCAACAAATCAGCCCCAGCATTTT.